These T cell receptor beta chains were read from a single sample in a study of identical twins. TCRdb itself ran the 5' RACE reads through MiXCR, one entry per CDR3 protein. The repertoire includes about 530,000 distinct CDR3 sequences, about 15% of them detected once, and 0.44% sits in the top ten. This sample was shared with a second study, whose subject was yellow fever vaccine responses in identical twins.

The sequenced sample consisted of CD4+ T cells sorted from blood. The receptor source for this set is a young woman in good health. The CDR3 runs from the conserved cysteine through the conserved F or W. D genes are given only for firm matches. Clone size is not always given. Where it is, it says once, few, many or a class for expanded clones.

j_call d_call v_call clone_size cdr3_length cdr3_aa cdr3_nt
TRBJ2-1 - TRBV3-1 many 11 CASSQADEQFF TGTGCCAGCAGCCAAGCGGATGAGCAGTTCTTC
TRBJ1-1 - TRBV5-6 few 12 CASWRGSTEAFF TGTGCCAGCTGGAGAGGGTCCACTGAAGCTTTCTTT
TRBJ1-5 - TRBV6-6 - 13 CASSSYGGQPQHF TGTGCCAGCAGTTCCTACGGAGGGCAGCCCCAGCATTTT
TRBJ2-7 TRBD1 TRBV10-2 - 14 CASRPGQGPYEQYF TGCGCCAGCAGACCGGGACAGGGACCCTACGAGCAGTACTTC
TRBJ2-1 - TRBV3-1 few 15 CASSLGGAVGNEQFF TGTGCCAGCAGCCTGGGGGGGGCCGTCGGCAATGAGCAGTTCTTC
TRBJ2-3 - TRBV18 - 16 CASSQFPGPRTDTQYF TGTGCCAGCTCACAATTTCCGGGGCCTCGCACAGATACGCAGTATTTT
TRBJ2-2 TRBD1 TRBV12-3/TRBV12-4 - 17 CASSSPPGTGETGELFF TGTGCCAGCAGTTCCCCCCCCGGGACAGGGGAGACCGGGGAGCTGTTTTTT
TRBJ1-5 - TRBV7-8 few 14 CASSLGTLYQPQHF TGTGCCAGCAGCTTAGGAACACTATATCAGCCCCAGCATTTT
TRBJ2-1 - TRBV10-3 few 11 CAISESYEQFF TGTGCCATCAGTGAGTCGTATGAGCAGTTCTTC
TRBJ2-6 - TRBV7-2 few 14 CASSWSSGANVLTF TGTGCCAGCAGCTGGAGCTCTGGGGCCAACGTCCTGACTTTC